This T cell receptor beta chain was identified in a study of cytomegalovirus exposure and HLA in healthy donors listed by TCRdb under 2017. About the investigation overall: According to an earlier analysis of 587 of the donors, roughly 180 million T cells yielded roughly 100 million unique TCR beta sequences and approximately 280 Gb of sequence data. An early release that covered 640 HLA-typed donors contained approximately 320 gigabases of sequencing data and roughly 84 million unique TCR sequences. Of the roughly 410 genotyped donors, 75% to 85% were placed in the genetic ancestry cluster associated with self-reported Caucasian donors. The study was designed to test whether signatures of past pathogen exposure could be identified by cataloging public T cell receptors. The study profiled the T cell repertoires of 500 to 800 subjects by immunosequencing and related them to cytomegalovirus serostatus. In addition to the first cohort of roughly 700 subjects, a separate validation cohort of approximately 110 different subjects was used. The study combined high-throughput TCR immunosequencing, statistical association of individual TCRs with disease status, and machine learning to predict cytomegalovirus infection status. A later analysis re-analyzed previously published TCR beta repertoires from 666 donors and added high-resolution HLA genotyping to study TCR occurrence patterns. In the later analysis, no new phenotypic data were used to find candidate immune exposures; instead, reliance was placed on TCR beta sequences and their occurrence across donors. To decide whether each TCR beta V gene segment behaved as functional or pseudogenic, an earlier analysis of nearly 600 of the donors relied on high-throughput TCR beta sequencing. Donor age, sex, ethnicity and CMV serostatus were compiled alongside the repertoire data. A later genetic analysis took genome-wide SNP genotypes for about 60% of the roughly 670 donors and used that subset as a discovery cohort. All discovery cohort repertoires had been generated on a single sequencing platform. HLA typing included class I and class II loci at four-digit resolution. Typing coverage differed by locus: A, B, C, DRB1 and DQB1 were typed in roughly 629-630 donors, DQA1 in about 550, DPA1 in over 600, and DPB1 in 450 to 490. Roughly 5 DR-DQ haplotypes were handled as single units for association and clustering, since linkage in the cohort was strong. On average, around 230,000 unique TCR beta nucleotide sequences were sequenced per donor among about 400 genotyped donors of the cohort, with roughly 18% of those sequences being non-productive.

The germline V gene specifies SGHDT as CDR1 and YYEEEE as CDR2. V lost 2 bases and J lost 6 bases, and the count of bases not matched to a germline gene is 6. From the cysteine through the phenylalanine, the CDR3 covers 14 amino acids. Solely the CDR3 DNA is kept, with 42 bases framed from the first base. The receptor library was made with the immunoSEQ multiplex PCR assay. For the multiplex PCR, a mixture combining 60 forward primers for TCR Vbeta segments and 13 reverse primers for TCR Jbeta segments was used. The CDR3 region of rearranged TCR beta genes was amplified from genomic DNA by a multiplex PCR assay. The amplified TCR beta libraries were sequenced on the Illumina HiSeq System as 87-base-pair reads. The study's own analysis went as follows. A later analysis counted tens of millions of unique TCR beta chains across the 670 or so repertoires, and around 9.9 million of these chains were shared by at least two donors. Raw reads were error-corrected and collapsed into unique sequences with a nearest-neighbor algorithm that merged closely related sequences to remove PCR and sequencing errors. V, D and J gene segments were assigned by aligning CDR3 sequences to IMGT reference sequences. Each retained sequence needed at least a six-nucleotide match to both a V gene segment and a J gene segment. A rearrangement counted as productive if the CDR3 had no stop codons and remained in frame with V and J, and every other rearrangement counted as non-productive. CDR3 was defined by IMGT convention, running from the second conserved V-encoded cysteine to the conserved J-encoded phenylalanine. The earlier analysis of 587 of the donors excluded sequences that lacked an unambiguous match to a single V gene segment. An earlier analysis of fewer than 750 of the donors called V segments functional above 56.7% productive rearrangements and segregating when the between-donor standard deviation exceeded 5%. A statistical classification framework was developed to diagnose cytomegalovirus status using the catalog of TCR beta chain sequences. V and J gene assignment, in a later analysis, came from comparing TCR nucleotide sequences with IMGT/GENE-DB human TR gene sequences. Using the TCRdist pipeline, a later analysis assigned CDR3 sequences along with most-parsimonious VDJ recombination scenarios. In a later analysis, every TCR beta chain was defined by the combination of its CDR3 amino acid sequence and its V-gene family, and reads without a unique V-gene family were dropped. A later analysis removed 592 highly shared, low-generation-probability nucleotide sequences to deal with suspected cross-contamination and a sequencing artifact. A later analysis calculated a clonal expansion index for each public chain from normalized within-repertoire ranks of inferred template counts. In a later analysis, generation probabilities were computed using a VDJ recombination model fitted to out-of-frame rearrangements, and the results were checked against IGoR. In a later analysis, hypergeometric tests were used to score TCR-TCR, TCR-HLA and TCR-CMV co-occurrence, with a repertoire-size bias correction applied to TCR pairs. In a later analysis, false discovery rates were estimated by permuting HLA or CMV assignments 20 times. A later analysis grouped co-occurring TCRs with DBSCAN, adding TCRdist sequence similarity when clustering within HLA-allele-positive subsets. Repertoires with fewer than 30,000 or more than 120,000 public chains, plus five repertoires with anomalous nucleotide sharing, were excluded from co-occurrence clustering. Drawn from immuneACCESS, this table holds only the in-frame rearrangements with V and J called that TCRdb kept. Clones are partly lost; checked studies trace under half to an unresolved V gene and leave the rest unexplained. That table supplies the V and J calls and clone size; D and trimming were determined from the DNA. This sample comprises some 200,000 clones, about 85% of them detected only once. Of the sample, approximately 3.8% falls within the top ten clones.

This clone was observed a single time. Its cognate antigen has yet to be identified. Nothing much larger sits one base from this clone, and base qualities are not available. Broader findings and caveats from the paper: In this cohort, only TCR beta chains were sequenced, and detectable features were limited by the absence of alpha or paired-chain data. The presence/absence analyses assumed that sequencing depth was roughly uniform across donors, and that assumption may not be true. According to a later analysis, parvovirus B19, influenza, CMV and Epstein-Barr virus appeared linked to several top co-occurrence clusters. In a later genetic analysis, a missense DCLRE1C variant was associated with V-gene and J-gene trimming of TCR beta chains, and the association was replicated in an independent cohort. In a later analysis, around 17,000 TCR beta sequences were associated with specific HLA alleles at a false discovery rate of 0.05. A group of highly shared sequence variants was considered likely to be a technical artifact of the sequencing pipeline. A later analysis found that TCR association rates varied across HLA loci, with DRB1 alleles showing the most associated TCRs and HLA-C alleles the fewest. The 87-base-pair reads could not distinguish some IMGT-functional V segments, including TRBV6-2 and TRBV6-3, so those segments were excluded. In a later analysis, most CMV-associated TCR beta chains were found to appear HLA-restricted, with HLA associations seemingly driven largely by CMV exposure. The authors suggested that the approach could potentially be generalized to other disease states and immunological phenotypes. Most TCR sequences were observed very rarely across donors, whereas some public TCRs were present in many individuals. Immune exposure information for the cohort was limited to CMV serostatus. In an earlier analysis of 587 of the donors, most TCR beta V segments appeared in productive rearrangements about 90% or about 30% of the time, broadly matching IMGT annotations. In the study, some 160 TCR beta chains were listed as associated with cytomegalovirus. Compared with equally common non-associated chains, HLA-associated TCR beta chains in a later analysis were more clonally expanded and had lower generation probabilities. Assigning TCR associations to individual alleles was difficult when HLA alleles, especially DR and DQ, strongly co-occurred. A few of the identified cytomegalovirus-associated TCR beta chains were confirmed in vitro to be specific for cytomegalovirus antigens. Linkage disequilibrium might explain the correlated functional status among segregating V segments, but an unknown experimental factor could not be ruled out. The classifier was reported to diagnose cytomegalovirus status with high specificity and sensitivity in both the original and validation cohorts. Because counts were too low, more than 15 rarely observed V segments, including chromosome 9 orphons, were left out of the earlier analysis of several hundred of the donors. HLA typing was unavailable for some donors at each locus, so association tests used only the typed subset. A later genetic analysis reported fewer N-insertions in productive TCRs among donors in an Asian-associated ancestry cluster than the roughly 700-donor mean. A further reported finding was that TCR beta sequences accurately predicted the HLA-A and HLA-B alleles for most subjects in the first cohort.

The cohort was made up of around 720 healthy bone marrow donors. At the time of sampling, every cohort member was nominally healthy, though immune exposures that went unrecorded were likely present. The donor tested CMV seronegative, placing the donor among the roughly 400 seronegative members of the cohort. A peripheral blood sample was collected from each donor, and TCR beta sequencing was performed on peripheral blood mononuclear cells. The Qiagen DNeasy Blood Extraction Kit was used to extract genomic DNA from the blood cell samples. The rearrangement combines TRBV5-6 with TRBJ1-1; TRBD1 fits 8 bases in the junction. The sample comprised PBMCs. The receptor's source is a middle-aged man in good health and CMV-seronegative. The nucleotide sequence reads as follows: TGTGCCAGCAGCTTCGGGACAGGTGTCTCTGAAGCTTTCTTT. Its protein is CASSFGTGVSEAFF.